The 32 T cell receptor beta chains below come from one sample, sequenced in a study of blood T cells in healthy people across ages. It was with a sample-barcoded 5' primer and a J-beta primer mix that a second PCR of about 6 to 12 cycles was run. MiXCR was run by TCRdb on the 5' RACE reads, yielding one entry per CDR3 protein. Found here are over a million distinct CDR3 sequences, more than 40% of them singletons; the top ten hold under 20%. Sequences were obtained from blood. These receptors were obtained from a woman in her sixties in good health.

The chain combines TRBV29-1 with TRBJ1-2; TRBD1 might be the D (5 bases). This CDR3 has 13 amino acids. V shed 3 bases and J shed 8 bases, with 16 bases lying between them. Per the germline V gene, CDR1 is SQVTM and CDR2 is ANQGSEA. Here the CDR3 reads CSVEGTQGWGYTF. Written as DNA, the CDR3 is TGCAGCGTTGAGGGTACGCAGGGTTGGGGCTACACCTTC.

The rearrangement uses TRBV7-2 and TRBJ2-5; D is perhaps TRBD1 or TRBD2 (5 bases each). Trimming shortened V by 5 bases and J by 6 bases, and 22 bases separated the two germline ends. Germline assignment: CDR1 SGHTA and CDR2 FQGNSA. The CDR3 is 16 amino acids. The CDR3 bases are TGTGCCAGCAGCAGCTTCCGGGACCAACTTTCAAAGACCCAGTACTTC. Amino acids: CASSSFRDQLSKTQYF.

This clonotype was picked up a small number of times. This chain uses TRBV2 with TRBJ2-3, with D perhaps matching TRBD1 (6 bases). The germline V gene has CDR1 SNHLY and CDR2 FYNNEI. Deletions cut 3 bases from V and 1 base from J, with 14 bases between. CDR3 length: 16 amino acids. CDR3 sequence reads: CASSEVWGPGTDTQYF. In DNA, the CDR3 is TGTGCCAGCAGTGAGGTTTGGGGGCCTGGCACAGATACGCAGTATTTT. The full variable domain, with the rest looked up from reference TRBV2 and TRBJ2-3, is EPEVTQTPSHQVTQMGQEVILRCVPISNHLYFYWYRQILGQKVEFLVSFYNNEISEKSEIFDDQFSVERPDGSNFTLKIRSTKLEDSAMYFCASSEVWGPGTDTQYFGPGTRLTVL.

Note on this clonotype: This may be a read error: a much more frequent sequence differs by one nucleotide. CDR3 residues: CASSLGLASQEAQYF. Here the CDR3 DNA reads TGTGCCAGCAGTCTTGGACTAGCGTCCCAAGAGGCCCAGTACTTC. J is TRBJ2-5 and V is TRBV12-3 or TRBV12-4, with 9 bases fitting TRBD2. The CDR3 loop spans 15 amino acids.

The V call is TRBV6-5, the J call TRBJ2-5; 9 positions match TRBD1. The end of the DNA fits TRBJ2-7 better, so the J call may be wrong. Germline CDR1 reads MNHEY; CDR2 reads SVGAGI. The CDR3 runs 15 residues. The CDR3 spells CASSITGTGNYEQYF. DNA for the CDR3: TGTGCCAGCAGCATCACCGGGACAGGGAATTACGAGCAGTACTTC.

In this sample, this clonotype turned up a few times. The gene calls are TRBV6-5 and TRBJ2-5; D gene ambiguous. Germline V gene lookup returns CDR1 MNHEY and CDR2 SVGAGI. Trimming left V 0 bases short and J 0 bases short, with 11 bases between. The CDR3 spans 16 residues. The CDR3 is CASSYSSARYQETQYF. CDR3 DNA sequence: TGTGCCAGCAGTTACTCGTCAGCTAGGTACCAAGAGACCCAGTACTTC.

This clonotype was seen once. V is TRBV24-1 and J is TRBJ1-2; no clear D gene. Germline CDR1 is KGHDR and CDR2 is SFDVKD. The CDR3 sequence is 12 residues long. V was shortened by 4 bases and J by 8 bases, with 10 bases between the two germline ends. CDR3 DNA: TGTGCCACCAGTGACAGGTCGAGCGGCTACACCTTC. Amino acids: CATSDRSSGYTF.

This clonotype was seen only a few times. The CDR3, as DNA: TGTGCCAGCAGCCCCACGGGCTTTGCAGATACGCAGTATTTT. This codes for CASSPTGFADTQYF. The rearrangement uses TRBV7-2 and TRBJ2-3; D is ambiguous. In germline, CDR1 is SGHTA, CDR2 FQGNSA. The CDR3 loop spans 14 amino acids. V lost 5 bases and J lost 4, with 13 bases in between.

The chain joins TRBV20-1 to TRBJ2-5, with 9 bases identical to TRBD2. The CDR3 consists of 15 residues. Germline trimming cut 3 bases from V and 1 base from J; bases unmatched to any gene: 6. Germline-derived CDR1 and CDR2 are DFQATT and SNEGSKA (reference sequence). CDR3 coding DNA: TGCAGTGCTAGTACAGTAGCGGGAGTCCAAGAGACCCAGTACTTC. It yields the protein CSASTVAGVQETQYF.

This chain uses TRBV2 with TRBJ2-7, with 10 bases that match TRBD1. Germline values: CDR1 SNHLY, CDR2 FYNNEI. CDR3 size: 16 residues. Losses at the gene ends were 7 bases for V and 1 base for J; bases not matched to a gene: 10. CDR3 residues: CASTEWDRGLSYEQYF. CDR3 coding DNA: TGTGCCAGCACTGAGTGGGACAGGGGATTGTCCTACGAGCAGTACTTC.

This clonotype was observed a few times. The V and J genes are TRBV5-1 and TRBJ2-1; TRBD2 matches at 13 bases. The germline V gene encodes CDR1 SGHRS and CDR2 YFSETQ. The length of the CDR3 is 16 residues. J lost 2 bases, V lost 3 bases, and 2 bases had no gene match. CDR3 coding DNA: TGCGCCAGCAGCTACGGACTAGCGGGAGCCTACAATGAGCAGTTCTTC. Its translation is CASSYGLAGAYNEQFF.

The chain links TRBV12-3 or TRBV12-4 to TRBJ2-5, with D perhaps given as TRBD1 or TRBD2 (5 bases each). V was shortened by 4 bases and J by 5 bases, with 14 bases between the two germline ends. This CDR3 is built from 14 residues. This CDR3 reads CASSYGGVMETQYF. CDR3 sequence (DNA): TGTGCCAGCAGTTATGGGGGAGTAATGGAGACCCAGTACTTC.

There are a few counts of this clonotype. The chain is built from TRBV20-1 and TRBJ1-1; D is unresolved. Per the germline V gene, CDR1 is DFQATT and CDR2 is SNEGSKA (reference sequence). This CDR3 spans 12 amino acids. V lost 5 bases to trimming and J lost 1 base, with 8 bases between them. The CDR3 spells CSADLANTEAFF. The DNA of the CDR3 is TGCAGTGCTGACCTAGCGAACACTGAAGCTTTCTTT.

The chain couples TRBV7-6 to TRBJ2-1; D might be TRBD1 (7 bases). Between the trimmed V and J ends, which lost 5 bases and 0 bases, there was a span of 14 bases. Germline V gene data show CDR1 as SGHVS and CDR2 as FNYEAQ. This CDR3 region has 16 residues. The CDR3 here is CASSPRGATSYNEQFF. DNA for the CDR3: TGTGCCAGCAGCCCCAGGGGGGCCACCTCCTACAATGAGCAGTTCTTC.

The CDR3, as DNA: TGTGCCAGCAGCGGGACAGGTTATCGGTACGAGCAGTACTTC. Protein product: CASSGTGYRYEQYF. The V call is TRBV7-9, the J call TRBJ2-7, with 8 bases that match TRBD1. The V and J ends lost 5 bases and 4 bases, in that order; junction bases with no gene match: 7. There are 14 residues in the CDR3. The germline gives CDR1 SEHNR, CDR2 FQNEAQ (reference sequence).

This clonotype has a handful of counts. V is TRBV20-1 and J is TRBJ2-5; TRBD2 matches at 10 bases. CDR1 is DFQATT and CDR2 is SNEGSKA in the germline V gene (reference sequence). With 3 bases clipped from V and 4 bases from J, the junction kept 8 bases outside the gene matches. The length of the CDR3 is 15 residues. CDR3 in amino acids: CSASTLAGERETQYF. The CDR3 DNA sequence: TGCAGTGCTAGCACCCTAGCGGGAGAGAGAGAGACCCAGTACTTC.

V usage is TRBV20-1 and J usage is TRBJ1-1, with TRBD1 matching over 8 bases. V lost 3 bases and J lost 11; bases outside the gene matches: 8. The CDR3 is 12 amino acids. CDR1 is DFQATT and CDR2 is SNEGSKA in the germline V gene (reference sequence). The CDR3 protein is CSASMQGARAFF. As DNA, the CDR3 is TGCAGTGCTAGTATGCAGGGGGCACGGGCTTTCTTT.

V usage is TRBV12-3 or TRBV12-4 and J usage is TRBJ2-5, with 8 positions matching TRBD1. The CDR3 is 14 amino acids. The trim removed 2 bases at V and 5 bases at J, leaving 4 bases unmatched. Here the CDR3 DNA reads TGTGCCAGCAGTTTAAAAGCAGGGGGCGAGACCCAGTACTTC. Translated, it gives CASSLKAGGETQYF.

V is TRBV9 and J is TRBJ2-4, with TRBD2 identical over 10 bases. The assigned J gene may be wrong: the sequence end matches TRBJ2-7 better. The V gene's germline CDR1 is SGDLS and CDR2 YYNGEE. The CDR3 consists of 16 residues. The CDR3 region is CASSVDTSGIRNEQYF. For the CDR3, the DNA is TGTGCCAGCAGCGTAGATACTAGCGGGATTAGGAACGAGCAGTACTTC.

The CDR3 sequence is CASSPDPGVKNIQYF. CDR3 DNA sequence: TGCGCCAGCAGCCCGGACCCGGGGGTCAAAAACATTCAGTACTTC. The genes are TRBV5-1 and TRBJ2-4, with D maybe TRBD2 (6 bases). The germline V and J ends were trimmed by 4 bases and 3 bases, with 14 bases remaining between them. The CDR3 loop spans 15 amino acids. CDR1 and CDR2 (germline): SGHRS, YFSETQ.

The rearrangement links TRBV11-2 to TRBJ1-6; no definite D call. The V end lost 4 bases, the J end lost 1 base, and 8 bases lay between the germline ends. Germline-derived CDR1 and CDR2 are SGHAT and FQNNGV. The CDR3 sequence is 15 residues long. CDR3 in amino acids: CASSSGRSYNSPLHF. CDR3 nucleotide sequence: TGTGCCAGCAGCTCGGGGAGGTCCTATAATTCACCCCTCCACTTT. Together with reference TRBV11-2 and TRBJ1-6, the CDR3 gives the full variable domain: EAGVAQSPRYKIIEKRQSVAFWCNPISGHATLYWYQQILGQGPKLLIQFQNNGVVDDSQLPKDRFSAERLKGVDSTLKIQPAKLEDSAVYLCASSSGRSYNSPLHFGNGTRLTVT.

CDR3 sequence reads: CATAGGDSYNEQFF. For the CDR3, the DNA is TGTGCCACTGCCGGCGGGGACTCCTACAATGAGCAGTTCTTC. This chain links TRBV24-1 with TRBJ2-1; TRBD2 might be the D (6 bases). With 10 bases removed from V and 0 bases from J, the gap between germline ends came to 12 bases. This CDR3 contains 14 residues. CDR1 is KGHDR, CDR2 SFDVKD, per germline.

J is TRBJ2-7 and V is TRBV7-8, with TRBD1 matching 8 bases. Germline CDR1 is SGHVS and CDR2 is FQNEAQ. V lost 1 base to trimming and J lost 1 base; unmatched junction nucleotides: 3. CDR3 length: 15 amino acids. The CDR3 nucleotides read TGTGCCAGCAGCTTAGGGGACAGGTTTTCCTACGAGCAGTACTTC. Protein sequence: CASSLGDRFSYEQYF.

The sample holds many counts of this clonotype. The V call is TRBV15, the J call TRBJ2-4; unclear D gene. CDR1 is LNHNV, CDR2 YYDKDF, per germline (reference sequence). V lost 0 bases to trimming and J lost 8 bases, with 5 bases between them. The CDR3 is 12 amino acids. CDR3 sequence: CATSRDGDIQYF. Written as DNA, the CDR3 is TGTGCCACCAGCAGAGATGGGGACATTCAGTACTTC.

This clonotype is a singleton in its sample. This chain links TRBV12-3 or TRBV12-4 with TRBJ2-3, with TRBD1 matching 11 bases. With 6 bases clipped from V and 8 bases from J, the junction kept 7 bases outside the gene matches. The CDR3 is 14 residues long. CDR3 bases: TGTGCCAGCAGGCGCGGACAGGGGGCGGCTACGCAGTATTTT. This codes for CASRRGQGAATQYF.

This clonotype was seen only a few times. The V gene is TRBV20-1, the J gene TRBJ1-2; no reliable D call. This CDR3 contains 13 residues. Germline lookup yields CDR1 DFQATT and CDR2 SNEGSKA (reference sequence). The germline V and J ends were trimmed by 3 bases and 5 bases, with 13 bases remaining between them. CDR3 nucleotides: TGCAGTGCTAGTTCGAGGGATTGGTATGGCTACACCTTC. It translates to CSASSRDWYGYTF.

The table lists this clonotype with many counts. The chain combines TRBV4-2 with TRBJ2-3; D gene uncertain. The CDR3 is made up of 11 amino acids. CDR1 and CDR2 from the germline V gene are LGHNA and YNFKEQ. The ends were cut back, 0 bases at V and 7 bases at J, with 2 bases in the middle. The CDR3 region is CASSQENTQYF. Here the CDR3 DNA reads TGTGCCAGCAGCCAAGAAAATACGCAGTATTTT.

The sample holds a few counts of this clonotype. J is TRBJ2-7 and V is TRBV28; maybe TRBD1 (6 bases). Trimming removed 3 bases at V and 4 bases at J, with 16 bases between. Germline loops: CDR1 MDHEN, CDR2 SYDVKM. The CDR3 spans 15 residues. The CDR3 DNA follows: TGTGCCAGCAGTTTCTCACAGGGCGCACCTTACGAGCAGTACTTC. As protein: CASSFSQGAPYEQYF.

This clonotype is a singleton in its sample. The genes are TRBV19 and TRBJ2-1, with unresolved D. V was shortened by 5 bases and J by 10 bases, with 15 bases between the two germline ends. Germline lookup yields CDR1 LNHDA and CDR2 SQIVND (reference sequence). This CDR3 has 13 amino acids. CDR3 sequence reads: CASSPPGTEEQFF. CDR3 nucleotides: TGTGCCAGTAGTCCTCCGGGTACGGAGGAGCAGTTCTTC.

The chain employs TRBV29-1 and TRBJ2-5; D unclear. Germline V gene sequence: CDR1 SQVTM, CDR2 ANQGSEA. CDR3 length equals 12 residues. The CDR3: CHKRRPQETQYF. The CDR3 DNA reads as TGCCATAAACGACGGCCTCAAGAGACCCAGTACTTC.

The chain joins TRBV5-1 to TRBJ2-1, with 10 bases lining up with TRBD1. The germline V gene has CDR1 SGHRS and CDR2 YFSETQ. J gave up 7 bases and V 5 bases, and 9 bases lay outside the gene matches. The CDR3 has 15 amino acids. CDR3 DNA sequence: TGCGCCAGCAGGCCCGGGACAGGGGTGGCAAATGAGCAGTTCTTC. It codes for CASRPGTGVANEQFF.

The V and J genes are TRBV12-3 or TRBV12-4 and TRBJ2-1; D unclear. The CDR3 has 14 residues. Trimming left V 2 bases short and J 4 bases short, with 9 bases between. As DNA, the CDR3 is TGTGCCAGCAGTTTATTTTTGGGTTACAATGAGCAGTTCTTC. Encoded protein: CASSLFLGYNEQFF.